The text below deals with one T cell receptor beta chain. What this receptor recognizes is not known. No much larger clone exists at a distance of one base, and base qualities are not known. Per the publication, the time point label means: baseline before first vaccination. The sample's treatment or condition, from its label and the paper: meningococcal conjugate vaccine given as trial control. The vaccinee samples were drawn from two UK trials, COV001 and COV002, one of which was a single-blind randomized controlled phase 2/3 trial testing AZD1222 (ChAdOx1 nCoV-19) in healthy adults. Trial participant PBMC samples were collected at day 0 and day 28 after the second dose for TCRbeta chain sequencing. The data were obtained in a study of T cell responses to AZD1222 COVID-19 vaccine (dated by TCRdb to the early 2020s). About the study as a whole: TCR sequencing covered more than 230 trial participants: around 210 given two doses of AZD1222 and some 25 given two doses of MenACWY control vaccine. Trial participants were enrolled by age into subgroups of 18-55, 56-69 and 70-plus years, and around 140, 26 and 57 TCR-sequenced participants, respectively, were included in these subgroups.

The CDR3 regions of human TCRbeta chains were analyzed by immunosequencing. Concerning the study's data processing: TCRs in the repertoires were matched against a reference library of SARS-CoV-2-specific TCRs that had been generated with the MIRA antigen-specificity platform. Breadth meant the fraction of unique TCRs that were SARS-CoV-2-associated, whereas depth meant the fraction of total T cells that were SARS-CoV-2-associated. Using the MIRA data, each spike-specific TCR was mapped to the spike region that the TCR reacts to and placed in a CD4 or CD8 class. Log10-transformed breadth and depth values were compared by one-way ANOVA with Sidak's multiple comparisons tests. Drawn from immuneACCESS, this table holds only the in-frame rearrangements with V and J called that TCRdb kept. Clones are partly lost; checked studies trace under half to an unresolved V gene and leave the rest unexplained. The DNA gave D and trimming, while V, J and clone size come from that table. The sample yields some 50,000 clones; 79% were counted once. 20% of the sample comes from the top ten.

General conclusions and limits of the study: Epitopes outside the regions mutated in the B.1.351 and B.1.1.7 variants were reportedly recognized by nearly half of the unique spike-specific TCRs. Conclusions about previously exposed vaccinees are limited because only a handful of AZD1222 recipients were SARS-CoV-2 seropositive at baseline. In the small 56-69-year group, the increase in depth fell short of significance, most likely because of low power. Because no day 14 peak-response samples were available, repertoires were characterized only after the peak T cell response. Participants were mostly white British and included more females than males, and it was suggested by the authors that clonal diversity may have been underestimated. CD4 TCRs associated with the vaccine covered the entire spike protein, and the dominant responses were in regions 160-218 and 743-854. After two AZD1222 doses, both the breadth and the depth of spike-specific TCRs were significantly higher than at day 0 and than in MenACWY recipients.

The TCR was taken from an adult in good health. This material consisted of peripheral blood, taken on day 0 of MenACWY control vaccination.

The DNA is as follows: TGTGCCAGCAGCTTCGGACTAGCCCACAATGAGCAGTTCTTC. This is translated as CASSFGLAHNEQFF. The rearranged chain carries TRBV7-8 and TRBJ2-1, with TRBD2 identical over 8 junction bases. The germline V and J ends show losses of 3 bases and 5 bases respectively, and no gene match explains 3 bases of the junction. Counted from cysteine to phenylalanine, this CDR3 has 14 amino acids. Of all the DNA, just the CDR3 is kept, 42 bases in frame from base 1. CDR1 SGHVS and CDR2 FQNEAQ were looked up in the germline V gene. The CDR3 plus the reference TRBV7-8 and TRBJ2-1 genes for the other parts give the full variable domain: GAGVSQSPRYKVAKRGQDVALRCDPISGHVSLFWYQQALGQGPEFLTYFQNEAQLDKSGLPSDRFFAERPEGSVSTLKIQRTQQEDSAVYLCASSFGLAHNEQFFGPGTRLTVL.